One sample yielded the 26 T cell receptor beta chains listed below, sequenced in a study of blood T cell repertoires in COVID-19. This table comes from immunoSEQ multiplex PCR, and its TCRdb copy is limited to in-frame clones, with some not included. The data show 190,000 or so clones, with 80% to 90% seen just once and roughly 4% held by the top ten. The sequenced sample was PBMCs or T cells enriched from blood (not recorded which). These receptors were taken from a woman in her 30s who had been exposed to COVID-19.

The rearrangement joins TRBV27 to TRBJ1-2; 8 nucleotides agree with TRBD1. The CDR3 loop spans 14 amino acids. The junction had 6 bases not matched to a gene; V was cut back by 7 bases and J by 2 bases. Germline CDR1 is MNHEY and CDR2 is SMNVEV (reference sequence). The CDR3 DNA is TGTGCCAGCAAAGGGAACAGGGGGAACTATGGCTACACCTTC. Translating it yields CASKGNRGNYGYTF.

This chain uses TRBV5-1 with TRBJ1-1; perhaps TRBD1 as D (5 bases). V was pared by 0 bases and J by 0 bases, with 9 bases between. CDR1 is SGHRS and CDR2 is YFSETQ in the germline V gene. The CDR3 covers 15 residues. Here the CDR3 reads CASSLGLDMNTEAFF. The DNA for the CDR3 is TGCGCCAGCAGCTTGGGACTGGACATGAACACTGAAGCTTTCTTT.

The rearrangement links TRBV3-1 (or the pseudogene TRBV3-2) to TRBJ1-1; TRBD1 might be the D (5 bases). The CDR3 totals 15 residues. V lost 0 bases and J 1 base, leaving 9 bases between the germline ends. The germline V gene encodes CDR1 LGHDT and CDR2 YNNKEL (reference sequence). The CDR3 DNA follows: TGTGCCAGCAGCCAAGATCTCGGGGGGAACACTGAAGCTTTCTTT. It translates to CASSQDLGGNTEAFF.

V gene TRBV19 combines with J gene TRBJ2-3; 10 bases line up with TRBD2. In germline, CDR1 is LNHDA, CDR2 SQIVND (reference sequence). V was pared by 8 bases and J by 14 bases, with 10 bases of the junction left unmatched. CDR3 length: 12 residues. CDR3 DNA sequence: TGTGCCAGTTCTAGCGGGGGCAAAGGCCCGTATTTT. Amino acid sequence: CASSSGGKGPYF.

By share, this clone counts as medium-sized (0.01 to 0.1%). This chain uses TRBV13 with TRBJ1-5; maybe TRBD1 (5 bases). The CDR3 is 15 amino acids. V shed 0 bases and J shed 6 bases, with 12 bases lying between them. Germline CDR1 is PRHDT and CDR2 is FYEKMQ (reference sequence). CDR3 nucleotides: TGTGCCAGCAGCTTAGGCGTAGGGGTCGCTCAGCCCCAGCATTTT. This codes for CASSLGVGVAQPQHF.

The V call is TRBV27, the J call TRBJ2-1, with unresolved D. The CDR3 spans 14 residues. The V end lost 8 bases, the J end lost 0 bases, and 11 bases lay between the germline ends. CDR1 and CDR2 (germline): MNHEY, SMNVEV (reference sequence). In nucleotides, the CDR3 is TGTGCCAGCTGTACATTTACCTCCTACAATGAGCAGTTCTTC. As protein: CASCTFTSYNEQFF.

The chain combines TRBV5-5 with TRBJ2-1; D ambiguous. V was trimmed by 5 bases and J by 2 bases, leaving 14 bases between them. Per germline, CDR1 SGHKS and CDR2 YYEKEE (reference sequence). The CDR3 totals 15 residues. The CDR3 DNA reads TGTGCCAGCAGATCTGACATTCAAGCCTACAATGAGCAGTTCTTC. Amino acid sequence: CASRSDIQAYNEQFF.

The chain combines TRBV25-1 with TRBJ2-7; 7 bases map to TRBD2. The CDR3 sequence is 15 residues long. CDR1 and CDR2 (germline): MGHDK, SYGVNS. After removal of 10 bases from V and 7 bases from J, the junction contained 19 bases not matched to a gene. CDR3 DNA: TGTGCCACCGCAGCGAGGCGGGGGTTCCCCTCGGAGCAGTACTTC. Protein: CATAARRGFPSEQYF.

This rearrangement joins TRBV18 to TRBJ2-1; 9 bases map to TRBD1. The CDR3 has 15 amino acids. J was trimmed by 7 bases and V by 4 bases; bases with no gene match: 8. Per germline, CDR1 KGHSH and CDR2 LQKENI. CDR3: CASSRSGTGWNEQFF. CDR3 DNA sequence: TGTGCCAGCTCACGTTCCGGGACAGGGTGGAATGAGCAGTTCTTC.

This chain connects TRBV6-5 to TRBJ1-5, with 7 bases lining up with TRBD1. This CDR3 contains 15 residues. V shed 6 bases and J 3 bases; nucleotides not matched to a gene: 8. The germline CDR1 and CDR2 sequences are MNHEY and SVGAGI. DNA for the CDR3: TGTGCCAGCAGCCCGGGACAGACATCCAATCAGCCCCAGCATTTT. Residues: CASSPGQTSNQPQHF.

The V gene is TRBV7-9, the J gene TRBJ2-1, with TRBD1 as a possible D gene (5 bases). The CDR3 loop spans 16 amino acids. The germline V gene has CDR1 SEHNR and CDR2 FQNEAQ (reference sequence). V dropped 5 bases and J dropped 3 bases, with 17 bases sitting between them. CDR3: CASSVKRGSLYNEQFF. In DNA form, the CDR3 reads TGTGCCAGCAGCGTAAAAAGGGGAAGTCTCTACAATGAGCAGTTCTTC. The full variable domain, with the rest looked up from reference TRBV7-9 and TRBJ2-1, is DTGVSQNPRHKITKRGQNVTFRCDPISEHNRLYWYRQTLGQGPEFLTYFQNEAQLEKSRLLSDRFSAERPKGSFSTLEIQRTEQGDSAMYLCASSVKRGSLYNEQFFGPGTRLTVL.

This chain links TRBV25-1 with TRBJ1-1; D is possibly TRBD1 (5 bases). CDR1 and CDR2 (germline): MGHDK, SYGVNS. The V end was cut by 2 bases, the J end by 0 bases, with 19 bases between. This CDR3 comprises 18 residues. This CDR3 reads CASSESEVGANMNTEAFF. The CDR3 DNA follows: TGTGCCAGCAGTGAAAGTGAGGTTGGGGCGAATATGAACACTGAAGCTTTCTTT.

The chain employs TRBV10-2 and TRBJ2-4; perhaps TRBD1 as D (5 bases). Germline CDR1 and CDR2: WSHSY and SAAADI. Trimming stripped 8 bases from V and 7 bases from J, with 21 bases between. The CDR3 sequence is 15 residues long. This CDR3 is CASLGANRHLNIQYF. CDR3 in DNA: TGCGCCAGCTTAGGGGCAAACAGGCACCTGAACATTCAGTACTTC.

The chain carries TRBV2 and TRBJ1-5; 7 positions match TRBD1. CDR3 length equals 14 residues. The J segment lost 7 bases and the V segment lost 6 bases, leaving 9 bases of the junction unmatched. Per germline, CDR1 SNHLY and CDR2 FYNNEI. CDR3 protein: CASRATGDRQPQHF. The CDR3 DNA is TGTGCCAGCAGAGCAACAGGGGATAGGCAGCCCCAGCATTTT.

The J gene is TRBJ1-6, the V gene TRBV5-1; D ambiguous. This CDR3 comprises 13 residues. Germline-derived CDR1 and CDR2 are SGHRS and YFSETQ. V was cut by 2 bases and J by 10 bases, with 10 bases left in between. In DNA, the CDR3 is TGCGCCAGCAGCTTCGCGGAAGGATCACCCCTCCACTTT. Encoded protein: CASSFAEGSPLHF.

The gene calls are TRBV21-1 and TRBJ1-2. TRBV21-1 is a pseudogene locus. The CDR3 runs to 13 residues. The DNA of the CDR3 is TGTGCCAGCAGCAAAGCGTCGGGTTATGGCTACACCTTC. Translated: CASSKASGYGYTF.

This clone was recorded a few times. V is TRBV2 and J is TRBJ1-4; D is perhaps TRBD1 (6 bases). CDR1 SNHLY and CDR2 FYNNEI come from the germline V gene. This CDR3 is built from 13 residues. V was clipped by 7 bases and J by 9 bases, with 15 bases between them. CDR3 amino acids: CASMVQGGQKLFF. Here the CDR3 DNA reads TGTGCCAGCATGGTCCAAGGGGGTCAAAAACTGTTTTTT.

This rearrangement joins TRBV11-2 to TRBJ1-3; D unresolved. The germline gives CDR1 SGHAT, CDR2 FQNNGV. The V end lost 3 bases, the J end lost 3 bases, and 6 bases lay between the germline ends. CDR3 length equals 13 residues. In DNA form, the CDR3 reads TGTGCCAGCAGCTTCGCTAGTGGAAACACCATATATTTT. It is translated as CASSFASGNTIYF.

The CDR3 nucleotides are TGTGCCTGGAGTCCCGGACAGGGCATCACACCCCAGCATTTT. Translated: CAWSPGQGITPQHF. The chain employs TRBV30 and TRBJ1-5; 8 nucleotides line up with TRBD1. The CDR3 is 14 amino acids. Looked up from germline, CDR1 is GTSNPN and CDR2 is SVGIG (reference sequence). V trimming: 2 bases; J trimming: 10 bases; junction bases outside the gene matches: 10. Looking up the rest from reference TRBV30 and TRBJ1-5 gives the full variable domain: SQTIHQWPATLVQPVGSPLSLECTVEGTSNPNLYWYRQAAGRGLQLLFYSVGIGQISSEVPQNLSASRPQDRQFILSSKKLLLSDSGFYLCAWSPGQGITPQHFGDGTRLSIL.

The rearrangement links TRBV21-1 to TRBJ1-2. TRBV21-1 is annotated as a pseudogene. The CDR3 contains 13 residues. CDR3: CASSKGGINGYTF. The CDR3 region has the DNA TGTGCCAGCAGCAAGGGAGGGATTAATGGCTACACCTTC.

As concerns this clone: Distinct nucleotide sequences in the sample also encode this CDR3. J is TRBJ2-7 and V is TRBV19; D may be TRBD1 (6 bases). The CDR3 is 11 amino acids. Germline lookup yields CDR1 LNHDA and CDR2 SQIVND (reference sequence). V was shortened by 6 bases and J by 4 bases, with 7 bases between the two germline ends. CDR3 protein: CASRRGYEQYF. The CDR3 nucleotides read TGTGCCAGTAGGAGGGGGTACGAGCAGTACTTC.

For the CDR3, the DNA is TGTGCCAGCAGCCCGAATTCGTACAGGGAGAACAATCAGCCCCAGCATTTT. Protein sequence: CASSPNSYRENNQPQHF. The chain carries TRBV3-1 (or the pseudogene TRBV3-2) and TRBJ1-5; tentatively, D is TRBD1 (6 bases). The CDR3 consists of 17 residues. V lost 4 bases, J lost 3 bases, and 19 bases lay in between. The germline CDR1 and CDR2 sequences are LGHDT and YNNKEL (reference sequence).

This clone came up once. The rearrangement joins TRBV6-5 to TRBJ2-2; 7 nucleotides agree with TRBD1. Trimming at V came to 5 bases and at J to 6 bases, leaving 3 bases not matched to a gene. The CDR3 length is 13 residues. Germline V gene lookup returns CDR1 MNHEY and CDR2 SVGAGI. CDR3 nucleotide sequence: TGTGCCAGCAGTATTACAGGGGCCGGGGAGCTGTTTTTT. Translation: CASSITGAGELFF.

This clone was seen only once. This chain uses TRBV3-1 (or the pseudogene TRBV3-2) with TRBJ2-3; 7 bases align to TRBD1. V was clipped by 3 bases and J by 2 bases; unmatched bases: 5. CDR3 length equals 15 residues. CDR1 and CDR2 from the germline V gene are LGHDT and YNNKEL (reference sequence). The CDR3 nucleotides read TGTGCCAGCAGCCACCCGGGACAGAACACAGATACGCAGTATTTT. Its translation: CASSHPGQNTDTQYF.

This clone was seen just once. CDR3 sequence (DNA): TGTGCCACAAAGGGAGGTTTTGGTGAAGCTTTCTTT. Amino acids: CATKGGFGEAFF. The chain is built from TRBV24-1 and TRBJ1-1; D remains unclear. Looked up from germline, CDR1 is KGHDR and CDR2 is SFDVKD. Trimming shortened V by 10 bases and J by 7 bases, and 15 bases separated the two germline ends. The CDR3 has 12 amino acids.

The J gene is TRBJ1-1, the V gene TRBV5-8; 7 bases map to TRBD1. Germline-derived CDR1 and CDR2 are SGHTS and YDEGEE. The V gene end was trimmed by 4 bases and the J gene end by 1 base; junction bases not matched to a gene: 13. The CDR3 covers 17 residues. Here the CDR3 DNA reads TGTGCCAGCAGCCAAAGAAGGGACAGTGACTCGAACACTGAAGCTTTCTTT. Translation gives CASSQRRDSDSNTEAFF.